This entry lists 29 T cell receptor beta chains sequenced from one sample in a study of T cell responses to AZD1222 COVID-19 vaccine. Sequenced by immunoSEQ multiplex PCR; TCRdb stores in-frame clones only, minus some. The table records under 110,000 clones, 87% of them present only once. The source material was peripheral blood, sampled 28 days after the second AZD1222 dose. These receptors came from an adult who received the AZD1222 COVID-19 vaccine.

The chain links TRBV28 to TRBJ1-2; 7 nucleotides line up with TRBD1. V trimming: 3 bases; J trimming: 8 bases; junction bases outside the gene matches: 6. This CDR3 has 13 residues. Germline CDR1 is MDHEN and CDR2 is SYDVKM. CDR3 DNA sequence: TGTGCCAGCAGTTTGGAGGGGGCGAAGGGCTACACCTTC. This encodes CASSLEGAKGYTF.

V gene TRBV19 combines with J gene TRBJ1-5; TRBD1 agrees at 8 bases. This CDR3 is 17 amino acids long. The trim removed 7 bases at V and 5 bases at J, leaving 16 bases unmatched. Germline CDR1 is LNHDA and CDR2 is SQIVND (reference sequence). CDR3: CASIARGRGRFDQPQHF. In nucleotides, the CDR3 is TGTGCCAGTATTGCCAGGGGCAGGGGGCGTTTCGATCAGCCCCAGCATTTT.

The chain carries TRBV5-5 and TRBJ2-5; D is uncertain. V lost 0 bases and J 1 base, leaving 10 bases between the germline ends. The CDR3 loop spans 15 amino acids. Germline loops: CDR1 SGHKS, CDR2 YYEKEE (reference sequence). Written as DNA, the CDR3 is TGTGCCAGCAGCTTGGGTGTTAGCCGCCAAGAGACCCAGTACTTC. It yields the protein CASSLGVSRQETQYF.

This rearrangement joins TRBV11-1 to TRBJ2-2, with D tentatively TRBD2 (5 bases). The length of the CDR3 is 15 residues. The germline V gene encodes CDR1 SGHAT and CDR2 FQDESV (reference sequence). Trimming removed 8 bases at V and 6 bases at J, with 19 bases between. The CDR3 reads CASRSRGPLAGELFF. Here the CDR3 DNA reads TGTGCCAGCCGGTCGCGAGGGCCCCTGGCCGGGGAGCTGTTTTTT. The whole variable domain, remainder taken from reference TRBV11-1 and TRBJ2-2, is EAEVAQSPRYKITEKSQAVAFWCDPISGHATLYWYRQILGQGPELLVQFQDESVVDDSQLPKDRFSAERLKGVDSTLKIQPAELGDSAMYLCASRSRGPLAGELFFGEGSRLTVL.

The chain combines TRBV6-2 or TRBV6-3 with TRBJ1-1; 7 nucleotides match TRBD1. J lost 6 bases, V lost 0 bases, and 19 bases had no gene match. The CDR3 runs 19 residues. The germline V gene has CDR1 MNHEY and CDR2 SVGEGT. CDR3 protein: CASSYSGSIGTGVKSEAFF. The CDR3 bases are TGTGCCAGCAGTTACTCGGGATCGATAGGCACAGGGGTTAAGTCTGAAGCTTTCTTT.

V is TRBV5-4 and J is TRBJ2-7; 8 positions match TRBD2. The J segment lost 4 bases and the V segment lost 0 bases, leaving 3 bases of the junction unmatched. CDR1 SGHNT and CDR2 YYREEE come from the germline V gene (reference sequence). CDR3 length equals 14 residues. Written as DNA, the CDR3 is TGTGCCAGCAGCTTGGCGGGCGGGAGGTACGAGCAGTACTTC. This gives the protein CASSLAGGRYEQYF.

The chain uses TRBV21-1 and TRBJ2-1; the D call of TRBD2 is as the table states it, not checked on the DNA. TRBV21-1 is a pseudogene locus. The CDR3 covers 18 residues. The CDR3 reads CASSKWVLAWSSYNEQFF. The CDR3 coding sequence is TGTGCCAGCAGCAAATGGGTCCTAGCTTGGAGCTCCTACAATGAGCAGTTCTTC.

This CDR3 is CASSKMGDGRPYQETQYF. The CDR3 DNA follows: TGTGCCAGCAGCAAAATGGGGGATGGCAGACCTTACCAAGAGACCCAGTACTTC. The chain has TRBV21-1 and TRBJ2-5. TRBV21-1 is recorded as a pseudogene. This CDR3 region has 18 residues.

The J gene is TRBJ2-2, the V gene TRBV7-3, with no clear D. CDR3 size: 13 residues. Germline loops: CDR1 SGHTA, CDR2 FQGTGA. Trimming stripped 4 bases from V and 4 bases from J, with 7 bases between. This chain's CDR3 is CASSSERTGELFF. DNA for the CDR3: TGTGCCAGCAGCTCGGAGCGCACCGGGGAGCTGTTTTTT. Looking up the rest from reference TRBV7-3 and TRBJ2-2 gives the full variable domain: GAGVSQTPSNKVTEKGKYVELRCDPISGHTALYWYRQSLGQGPEFLIYFQGTGAADDSGLPNDRFFAVRPEGSVSTLKIQRTERGDSAVYLCASSSERTGELFFGEGSRLTVL.

This chain joins TRBV19 and TRBJ1-1; D is ambiguous. In germline, CDR1 is LNHDA, CDR2 SQIVND (reference sequence). Deletions cut 7 bases from V and 3 bases from J, with 9 bases between. The CDR3 runs 12 residues. As DNA, the CDR3 is TGTGCCAGTAAGAGGATGGACACTGAAGCTTTCTTT. Translated: CASKRMDTEAFF. Based on the CDR3 plus reference TRBV19 and TRBJ1-1, the full variable domain is DGGITQSPKYLFRKEGQNVTLSCEQNLNHDAMYWYRQDPGQGLRLIYYSQIVNDFQKGDIAEGYSVSREKKESFPLTVTSAQKNPTAFYLCASKRMDTEAFFGQGTRLTVV.

This clone is a singleton in its sample. V gene TRBV10-3 combines with J gene TRBJ1-2; no reliable D call. The germline gives CDR1 ENHRY, CDR2 SYGVKD. The CDR3 totals 17 residues. The ends were cut back, 0 bases at V and 4 bases at J, with 18 bases in the middle. The CDR3 DNA is TGTGCCATCAGTGAGTCCGGGTTAATAGAGACCCGCTATGGCTACACCTTC. It is translated as CAISESGLIETRYGYTF.

This chain joins TRBV5-4 and TRBJ1-1; 7 bases line up with TRBD1. The germline CDR1 and CDR2 sequences are SGHNT and YYREEE (reference sequence). The CDR3 has 15 amino acids. The ends lost 3 bases at V and 0 bases at J; junction bases unmatched: 5. CDR3 in amino acids: CASSSGQHMNTEAFF. CDR3 nucleotide sequence: TGTGCCAGCAGCTCGGGACAGCACATGAACACTGAAGCTTTCTTT.

V is TRBV3-1 (or the pseudogene TRBV3-2) and J is TRBJ2-7; 10 bases are shared with TRBD1. The junction had 4 bases not matched to a gene; V was cut back by 1 base and J by 7 bases. CDR1 LGHDT and CDR2 YNNKEL come from the germline V gene (reference sequence). CDR3 length: 14 residues. As DNA, the CDR3 is TGTGCCAGCAGCCAAGTATGGACAGGGGGAGAGCAGTACTTC. The encoded protein is CASSQVWTGGEQYF.

The chain carries TRBV11-1 and TRBJ2-5; D not certain. The CDR3 runs 14 residues. The V and J ends lost 5 bases and 4 bases respectively, with 14 bases between them. Looked up from germline, CDR1 is SGHAT and CDR2 is FQDESV (reference sequence). CDR3 in amino acids: CASSRASGIETQYF. CDR3 DNA sequence: TGTGCCAGCAGCCGTGCAAGTGGAATAGAGACCCAGTACTTC.

The chain is built from TRBV2 and TRBJ1-5; tentative D call: TRBD1 (5 bases). Per the germline V gene, CDR1 is SNHLY and CDR2 is FYNNEI. Trimming took off 6 bases at V and 7 bases at J, with 13 bases between the two ends. The CDR3 has 13 residues. CDR3 nucleotide sequence: TGTGCCAGCAGGCGCAGGGTGGGACAGCCCCAGCATTTT. This gives the protein CASRRRVGQPQHF.

This clone was seen only once. This sequence joins TRBV7-2 and TRBJ2-7; 7 nucleotides agree with TRBD2. J was trimmed by 1 base and V by 2 bases; bases with no gene match: 5. The CDR3 loop spans 15 amino acids. Germline V CDR1 and CDR2: SGHTA, FQGNSA. The CDR3 reads CASSLIGGGSYEQYF. The CDR3 DNA is TGTGCCAGCAGCTTAATCGGCGGGGGTTCCTACGAGCAGTACTTC.

The chain links TRBV5-5 to TRBJ2-7, with 8 bases lining up with TRBD1. The CDR3 loop spans 15 amino acids. Germline assignment: CDR1 SGHKS and CDR2 YYEKEE (reference sequence). The V gene end was trimmed by 4 bases and the J gene end by 1 base; junction bases not matched to a gene: 7. The chain's CDR3 is CASSGAGQGSYEQYF. CDR3 DNA: TGTGCCAGCAGCGGAGCTGGACAGGGTTCCTACGAGCAGTACTTC.

Concerning this clone: A read error may produce the germline difference seen at one junction end. This chain uses TRBV30 with TRBJ2-7; TRBD2 matches 13 bases. CDR1 and CDR2 (germline): GTSNPN, SVGIG (reference sequence). CDR3 length: 14 amino acids. In nucleotides, the CDR3 is TGTGCCTGTAGTGGACTAGCGGGAGCCTACGAGCAGTACTTC. It translates to CACSGLAGAYEQYF.

This clone occurred a few times. The V and J genes are TRBV7-9 and TRBJ1-5; no definite D call. CDR1 and CDR2 from the germline V gene are SEHNR and FQNEAQ (reference sequence). The CDR3 consists of 12 residues. V was clipped by 1 base and J by 2 bases, with 0 bases between them. Here the CDR3 reads CASSLGNQPQHF. The CDR3 DNA follows: TGTGCCAGCAGCTTAGGCAATCAGCCCCAGCATTTT.

This clone was seen only once. The rearrangement links TRBV9 to TRBJ2-7, with 8 bases matching TRBD1. Germline V CDR1 and CDR2: SGDLS, YYNGEE. This CDR3 has 15 residues. J lost 4 bases, V lost 4 bases, and 10 bases had no gene match. As DNA, the CDR3 is TGTGCCAGCAGCCCCTGGACAGGGCGGGGATACGAGCAGTACTTC. It encodes CASSPWTGRGYEQYF. The full variable domain, in which reference TRBV9 and TRBJ2-7 provide the parts outside the CDR3, is DSGVTQTPKHLITATGQRVTLRCSPRSGDLSVYWYQQSLDQGLQFLIQYYNGEERAKGNILERFSAQQFPDLHSELNLSSLELGDSALYFCASSPWTGRGYEQYFGPGTRLTVT.

This chain links TRBV7-3 with TRBJ1-2, with 8 bases aligning to TRBD1. V lost 5 bases to trimming and J lost 7 bases; unmatched junction nucleotides: 6. CDR1 SGHTA and CDR2 FQGTGA come from the germline V gene. CDR3 size: 13 residues. CDR3 nucleotides: TGTGCCAGCAGCCGGACAGGGCTTTTTGGCTACACCTTC. Its translation: CASSRTGLFGYTF.

CDR3 residues: CASFSTGEGNTEAFF. The CDR3 region has the DNA TGTGCCAGCTTTAGCACAGGGGAAGGGAACACTGAAGCTTTCTTT. The V call is TRBV28, the J call TRBJ1-1, with 7 bases aligning to TRBD1. Germline CDR1 MDHEN, CDR2 SYDVKM. Trimming cost V 8 bases and J 1 base; bases outside gene matches: 10. The CDR3 consists of 15 residues.

The chain is built from TRBV3-1 (or the pseudogene TRBV3-2) and TRBJ1-1; 8 positions agree with TRBD1. The CDR3 is made up of 13 amino acids. Germline CDR1 reads LGHDT; CDR2 reads YNNKEL (reference sequence). The V gene end was trimmed by 5 bases and the J gene end by 8 bases; junction bases not matched to a gene: 7. The CDR3, as DNA: TGTGCCAGCAGCGAATATACAGGGGGAGAAGCTTTCTTT. This translates into CASSEYTGGEAFF.

This clone has just one count. The chain links TRBV7-2 to TRBJ1-3; no reliable D call. Germline CDR1 SGHTA, CDR2 FQGNSA. V lost 5 bases and J lost 0, with 17 bases in between. The CDR3 is 17 amino acids. This chain's CDR3 is CASSRYRTPSSGNTIYF. CDR3 in DNA: TGTGCCAGCAGCAGATATAGGACTCCGAGCTCTGGAAACACCATATATTTT.

The genes are TRBV27 and TRBJ2-7, with TRBD2 matching 7 bases. CDR1 and CDR2 from the germline V gene are MNHEY and SMNVEV (reference sequence). The V segment lost 4 bases and the J segment 2 bases; nucleotides outside the gene matches: 5. CDR3 length equals 14 residues. The CDR3 loop reads CASSSREGTYEQYF. The CDR3 DNA reads as TGTGCCAGCAGTTCCAGGGAGGGGACCTACGAGCAGTACTTC.

The chain joins TRBV27 to TRBJ1-1, with D possibly TRBD1 on 5 matching bases. Trimming took 6 bases from V and 4 from J, leaving 24 bases between them. CDR1 is MNHEY, CDR2 SMNVEV, per germline (reference sequence). The CDR3 runs to 17 residues. The CDR3 region has the DNA TGTGCCAGCAGCCAACCTGACAGTTACGGGGTGGTCACTGAAGCTTTCTTT. Amino acid sequence: CASSQPDSYGVVTEAFF.

This chain joins TRBV5-1 and TRBJ2-5; D might be TRBD2 (5 bases). Germline CDR1 and CDR2: SGHRS and YFSETQ. The V and J ends lost 1 base and 4 bases respectively, with 8 bases between them. The CDR3 is made up of 13 amino acids. For the CDR3, the DNA is TGCGCCAGCAGCTTGTTCGCGGGAGAGACCCAGTACTTC. Its translation is CASSLFAGETQYF.

V is TRBV5-1 and J is TRBJ2-3; D uncertain. The CDR3 consists of 14 residues. The germline V and J ends were trimmed by 2 bases and 7 bases, with 14 bases remaining between them. Germline loops: CDR1 SGHRS, CDR2 YFSETQ. CDR3 protein: CASSFTRPEHTQYF. CDR3 DNA: TGCGCCAGCAGCTTTACCCGACCTGAACATACGCAGTATTTT.

This chain joins TRBV7-8 and TRBJ1-4; the D is unclear. With 6 bases removed from V and 0 bases from J, the gap between germline ends came to 14 bases. Germline CDR1 SGHVS, CDR2 FQNEAQ. The CDR3 has 16 amino acids. The CDR3 here is CASSPGKRTTNEKLFF. Here the CDR3 DNA reads TGTGCCAGCAGTCCAGGAAAGAGAACAACTAATGAAAAACTGTTTTTT. Full variable domain (outside the CDR3, taken from reference TRBV7-8 and TRBJ1-4): GAGVSQSPRYKVAKRGQDVALRCDPISGHVSLFWYQQALGQGPEFLTYFQNEAQLDKSGLPSDRFFAERPEGSVSTLKIQRTQQEDSAVYLCASSPGKRTTNEKLFFGSGTQLSVL.